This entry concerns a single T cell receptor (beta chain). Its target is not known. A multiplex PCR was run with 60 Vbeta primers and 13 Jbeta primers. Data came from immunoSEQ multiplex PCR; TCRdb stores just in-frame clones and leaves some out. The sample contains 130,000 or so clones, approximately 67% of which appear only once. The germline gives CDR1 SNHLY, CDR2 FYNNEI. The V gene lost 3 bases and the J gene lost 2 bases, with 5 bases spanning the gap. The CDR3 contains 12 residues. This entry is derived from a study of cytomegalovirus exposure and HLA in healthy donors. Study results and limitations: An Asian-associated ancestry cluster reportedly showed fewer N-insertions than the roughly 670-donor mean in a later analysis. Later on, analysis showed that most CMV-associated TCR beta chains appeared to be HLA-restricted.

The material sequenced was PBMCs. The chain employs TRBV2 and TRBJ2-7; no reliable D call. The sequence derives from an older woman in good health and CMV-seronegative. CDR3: CASSDQAYEQYF. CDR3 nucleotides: TGTGCCAGCAGTGACCAGGCCTACGAGCAGTACTTC.